This T cell receptor (beta chain) comes out of a study of T cell responses to AZD1222 COVID-19 vaccine. Points from the study as a whole: Females outnumbered males among donors, who were mostly white British; clonal diversity was possibly underestimated. Baseline seropositives among AZD1222 recipients totaled only five to seven. Across spike, vaccine-associated CD4 TCRs were found, dominant at 160-218 and 743-854.

Researchers grouped second doses given at about 4 or about 12 weeks into one pool. In its sample, this clone was seen once. Its antigen is not identified. Sequencing used immunoSEQ multiplex PCR; TCRdb keeps in-frame clones, though not all of them. The sample carries roughly 150,000 clones, less than 95% recorded once. With 4 bases removed from V and 4 bases from J, the gap between germline ends came to 13 bases. This CDR3 comprises 14 residues. The germline CDR1 and CDR2 sequences are SEHNR and FQNEAQ (reference sequence). The V gene is TRBV7-9, the J gene TRBJ1-2, with D possibly being TRBD1 (5 bases). The specimen was peripheral blood, collected 28 days after the second AZD1222 dose. This TCR was recovered from an adult who received the AZD1222 COVID-19 vaccine. In DNA form, the CDR3 reads TGTGCCAGCAGCTCCTTATTGACAGCCTATGGCTACACCTTC. Its protein product is CASSSLLTAYGYTF.